This TCR beta chain was profiled in a study of cytomegalovirus exposure and HLA in healthy donors. The PCR contained 60 Vbeta and 13 Jbeta primers. Method: immunoSEQ multiplex PCR; TCRdb's copy keeps in-frame clones and lacks some. The sample carries around 200,000 clones, 82% recorded once. The germline V gene has CDR1 SGHNT and CDR2 YYREEE (reference sequence). This CDR3 has 16 amino acids. V was clipped by 4 bases and J by 1 base, with 12 bases between them. This chain uses TRBV5-4 with TRBJ2-6, with D tentatively TRBD1 (5 bases). The sample consisted of PBMCs. The source of this sequence is a woman aged 40 to 55 in good health and CMV-seronegative. CDR3 nucleotide sequence: TGTGCCAGCAGCCCGAGGAAGGGGTCTGGGGCCAACGTCCTGACTTTC. The encoded protein is CASSPRKGSGANVLTF.